Listed below are T cell receptor beta chains from one sample, sequenced in a study of T-cell reconstitution after alpha-beta-depleted transplantation in children. Via MiXCR, TCRdb re-called the PCR reads, giving one row per CDR3 protein. The sample lists a few hundred thousand distinct CDR3 sequences; 9.7% were seen once. The material was PBMCs from the stem cell graft donor, obtained from the stem cell graft. These TCRs come from a human donor who donated a stem cell graft to a child with SCID. Each CDR3 is given with its conserved first and last residue. Size is stated for part of the rows, as once, few or many counts, or as a class when the clone is expanded.

CASSLGGREETQYF	TRBJ2-5	many	TRBV7-8
CASSPMGGYEQYF	TRBJ2-7	many	TRBV7-9
CATTRGDMQFF	TRBJ2-1	many	TRBV6-6
CASSSRAGGSYNEQFF	TRBJ2-1	many	TRBV12-3/TRBV12-4
CSASVSGTSTDTQYF	TRBJ2-3	many	TRBV20-1
CASSSDGGEVYEQYF	TRBJ2-7	many	TRBV12-3/TRBV12-4
CASSVYGSGNTIYF	TRBJ1-3	many	TRBV9
CASSDRATFYGYTF	TRBJ1-2	many	TRBV2
CASSLGVVGEEAFF	TRBJ1-1	many	TRBV5-1
CASTRSGGVSYNEQFF	TRBJ2-1	many	TRBV27
CATGTSGGRYEQYF	TRBJ2-7	few	TRBV3-1
CAISATNGGDRNTIYF	TRBJ1-3	many	TRBV10-3
CSAVTSGGRSSYNEQFF	TRBJ2-1	.	TRBV20-1
CASSLQRTSTDTQYF	TRBJ2-3	many	TRBV5-1
CASSYAAGETEAFF	TRBJ1-1	many	TRBV6-5
CASTDFGRGYTF	TRBJ1-2	many	TRBV6-5
CASSLWGDRASGNTIYF	TRBJ1-3	few	TRBV28